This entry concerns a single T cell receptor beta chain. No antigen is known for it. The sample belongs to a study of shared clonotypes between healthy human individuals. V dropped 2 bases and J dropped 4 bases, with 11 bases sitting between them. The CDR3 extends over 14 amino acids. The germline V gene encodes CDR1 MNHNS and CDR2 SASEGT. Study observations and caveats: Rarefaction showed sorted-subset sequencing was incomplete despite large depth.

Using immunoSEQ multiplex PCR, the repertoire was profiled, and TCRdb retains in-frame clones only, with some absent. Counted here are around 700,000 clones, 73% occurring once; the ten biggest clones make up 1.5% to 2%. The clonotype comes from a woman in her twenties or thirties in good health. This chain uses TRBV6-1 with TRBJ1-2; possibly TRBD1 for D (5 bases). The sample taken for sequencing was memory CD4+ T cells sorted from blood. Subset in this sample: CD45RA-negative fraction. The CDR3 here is CASSESGGIYGYTF. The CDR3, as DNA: TGTGCCAGCAGTGAATCGGGGGGGATCTATGGCTACACCTTC.